The 30 T cell receptor beta chains below all came from one sample that was sequenced in a study of T cell responses to AZD1222 COVID-19 vaccine. The data were produced by immunoSEQ multiplex PCR, yet TCRdb's version contains in-frame clones alone and is incomplete. Of some 180,000 clones listed, around nine tenths are singletons. The sequencing here drew on peripheral blood, taken 28 days after the second dose of the MenACWY control vaccine. Source of these receptors: an adult who received the MenACWY meningococcal vaccine as a control.

J is TRBJ1-5 and V is TRBV6-2 or TRBV6-3; 8 nucleotides align to TRBD1. The CDR3 is 17 amino acids. V lost 3 bases and J lost 2; bases outside the gene matches: 9. Germline CDR1 reads MNHEY; CDR2 reads SVGEGT. CDR3 residues: CASSYGQGRGGNQPQHF. For the CDR3, the DNA is TGTGCCAGCAGTTATGGACAGGGCAGGGGGGGCAATCAGCCCCAGCATTTT.

The chain combines TRBV3-1 (or the pseudogene TRBV3-2) with TRBJ2-6; D gene uncertain. Germline V gene lookup returns CDR1 LGHDT and CDR2 YNNKEL (reference sequence). Deletions cut 11 bases from V and 0 bases from J, with 5 bases between. The length of the CDR3 is 12 residues. The CDR3 DNA is TGTGCCGCGGTCTCTGGGGCCAACGTCCTGACTTTC. Translating gives CAAVSGANVLTF.

This clone was observed a single time. The chain is built from TRBV12-5 and TRBJ1-2; no firm D call. Germline CDR1 and CDR2: LGHNT and FRNRAP. With 1 base removed from V and 7 bases from J, the gap between germline ends came to 4 bases. This CDR3 contains 11 residues. CDR3: CASGLGRGYTF. The DNA of the CDR3 is TGTGCTAGTGGTTTGGGTCGTGGCTACACCTTC.

This chain links TRBV7-2 with TRBJ1-6; D is possibly TRBD1 (5 bases). This CDR3 is 17 amino acids long. Germline assignment: CDR1 SGHTA and CDR2 FQGNSA. The V and J ends lost 1 base and 10 bases respectively, with 20 bases between them. Here the CDR3 reads CASSLELRNRRGSPLHF. For the CDR3, the DNA is TGTGCCAGCAGCTTAGAGCTCCGAAACAGGCGAGGGTCACCCCTCCACTTT.

The genes are TRBV4-1 and TRBJ2-6; D is perhaps TRBD2 (5 bases). The CDR3 length is 16 residues. V was cut by 1 base and J by 1 base, with 8 bases left in between. The germline V gene encodes CDR1 MGHRA and CDR2 YSYEKL. The CDR3 bases are TGCGCCAGCAGCCAAGGCGAGGGATCTGGGGCCAACGTCCTGACTTTC. Residues: CASSQGEGSGANVLTF.

V gene TRBV27 combines with J gene TRBJ2-3; D remains unclear. Per germline, CDR1 MNHEY and CDR2 SMNVEV (reference sequence). The CDR3 totals 14 residues. With 4 bases removed from V and 6 bases from J, the gap between germline ends came to 14 bases. CDR3 DNA sequence: TGTGCCAGCAGTTCCCTCCTCAGGACGGATACGCAGTATTTT. Encoded protein: CASSSLLRTDTQYF.

V gene TRBV6-5 combines with J gene TRBJ2-7; D may be TRBD2 (5 bases). The CDR3 is 15 amino acids. Germline V gives CDR1 MNHEY, CDR2 SVGAGI. Trimming pared 7 bases from V and 2 bases from J, leaving 18 bases between. DNA of the CDR3: TGTGCCAGCAACCCCGTGTCGGGGAGCCCCTACGAGCAGTACTTC. Residues: CASNPVSGSPYEQYF.

The CDR3 loop is CAWAPGQGTDTQYF. The CDR3 bases are TGTGCCTGGGCTCCGGGACAGGGCACAGATACGCAGTATTTT. The chain combines TRBV30 with TRBJ2-3; TRBD1 matches 8 bases. There are 14 residues in the CDR3. CDR1 and CDR2 (germline): GTSNPN, SVGIG (reference sequence). Germline trimming cut 5 bases from V and 1 base from J; bases unmatched to any gene: 5.

CDR3 DNA sequence: TGTGCCAGCAGCCGGCCGGGGGAGATGGACGAGCAGTACTTC. Encoded protein: CASSRPGEMDEQYF. The J gene is TRBJ2-7, the V gene TRBV7-6, with D tentatively TRBD2 (6 bases). The germline gives CDR1 SGHVS, CDR2 FNYEAQ. The V end lost 5 bases, the J end lost 5 bases, and 16 bases lay between the germline ends. The CDR3 spans 14 residues.

The chain couples TRBV21-1 to TRBJ1-2; the table's D call of TRBD1 was not tested on the DNA. TRBV21-1 is a pseudogene. This CDR3 region has 15 residues. CDR3 sequence reads: CASSNPTGTGDGYTF. Here the CDR3 DNA reads TGTGCCAGCAGCAACCCCACCGGGACAGGGGATGGCTACACCTTC.

V gene TRBV21-1 combines with J gene TRBJ1-5. TRBV21-1 constitutes a pseudogene. The CDR3 consists of 16 residues. The CDR3 region has the DNA TGTGCCAGCAGCAATCCGCTGAACGGCAACAATCAGCCCCAGCATTTT. Amino acid sequence: CASSNPLNGNNQPQHF.

DNA for the CDR3: TGTGCCACCAGTGACCACAGGGGCGTCTATGGCTACACCTTC. Translated, it gives CATSDHRGVYGYTF. The J gene is TRBJ1-2, the V gene TRBV24-1, with 7 bases identical to TRBD1. V lost 4 bases to trimming and J lost 4 bases; unmatched junction nucleotides: 5. Germline V CDR1 and CDR2: KGHDR, SFDVKD. This CDR3 is 14 amino acids long.

The chain couples TRBV21-1 to TRBJ2-1; TRBD2, the D gene given by the table, was not confirmed from the DNA. TRBV21-1 counts as a pseudogene. This CDR3 spans 14 amino acids. CDR3 nucleotide sequence: TGTGCCAGCAGCAGGGGGGGAGCGGGAAATGAGCAGTTCTTC. Translation gives CASSRGGAGNEQFF.

The genes are TRBV6-1 and TRBJ2-7; weak D call: TRBD2 (5 bases). This CDR3 is built from 15 residues. Germline V gene sequence: CDR1 MNHNS, CDR2 SASEGT. The germline V and J ends were trimmed by 2 bases and 4 bases, with 15 bases remaining between them. The chain's CDR3 is CASSERKGRGYEQYF. The CDR3 nucleotides read TGTGCCAGCAGTGAACGTAAAGGGAGAGGGTACGAGCAGTACTTC.

There are a few counts of this clone. DNA of the CDR3: TGCAGCGCCGGACAGGGGGCGAGCACTGAAGCTTTCTTT. Protein: CSAGQGASTEAFF. V gene TRBV29-1 combines with J gene TRBJ1-1, with 11 nucleotides matching TRBD1. With V trimmed by 7 bases and J by 4 bases, 5 bases remained unmatched. In germline, CDR1 is SQVTM, CDR2 ANQGSEA. The CDR3 runs to 13 residues. Using reference TRBV29-1 and TRBJ1-1 for the parts outside the CDR3, the full variable domain is SAVISQKPSRDICQRGTSLTIQCQVDSQVTMMFWYRQQPGQSLTLIATANQGSEATYESGFVIDKFPISRPNLTFSTLTVSNMSPEDSSIYLCSAGQGASTEAFFGQGTRLTVV.

The gene calls are TRBV6-5 and TRBJ1-2; TRBD1 is a possible D gene (5 bases). Per the germline V gene, CDR1 is MNHEY and CDR2 is SVGAGI. This CDR3 region has 15 residues. With 0 bases removed from V and 2 bases from J, the gap between germline ends came to 10 bases. CDR3 DNA sequence: TGTGCCAGCAGTTACTCCCAGGGCGCGAACTATGGCTACACCTTC. Translating it yields CASSYSQGANYGYTF.

V gene TRBV7-8 combines with J gene TRBJ1-1; possibly TRBD1 for D (6 bases). CDR1 and CDR2 (germline): SGHVS, FQNEAQ. The length of the CDR3 is 16 residues. The V end lost 5 bases, the J end lost 0 bases, and 16 bases lay between the germline ends. The CDR3 DNA sequence: TGTGCCAGCAGCCCCCAGGGACAAGGCATGAACACTGAAGCTTTCTTT. Amino acids: CASSPQGQGMNTEAFF.

The sample holds one count of this clone. J is TRBJ2-2 and V is TRBV9; tentative D call: TRBD2 (7 bases). Trimming pared 5 bases from V and 0 bases from J, leaving 17 bases between. Germline V gives CDR1 SGDLS, CDR2 YYNGEE. CDR3 length equals 17 residues. The CDR3 sequence is CASRGGAGAANTGELFF. The CDR3 nucleotides read TGTGCCAGCAGAGGGGGGGCTGGAGCGGCGAACACCGGGGAGCTGTTTTTT. Combining the CDR3 with reference TRBV9 and TRBJ2-2 gives the whole variable domain DSGVTQTPKHLITATGQRVTLRCSPRSGDLSVYWYQQSLDQGLQFLIQYYNGEERAKGNILERFSAQQFPDLHSELNLSSLELGDSALYFCASRGGAGAANTGELFFGEGSRLTVL.

In its sample, this clone was seen once. The V gene is TRBV29-1, the J gene TRBJ2-7; D tentatively reads TRBD1 or TRBD2 (6 bases each). CDR3 length equals 13 residues. Trimming took 6 bases from V and 4 from J, leaving 16 bases between them. CDR1 and CDR2 (germline): SQVTM, ANQGSEA. The CDR3 sequence is CSVWGRGAYEQYF. The DNA of the CDR3 is TGCAGCGTCTGGGGGCGCGGGGCGTACGAGCAGTACTTC.

V gene TRBV7-2 combines with J gene TRBJ2-3; 8 nucleotides line up with TRBD1. Germline-derived CDR1 and CDR2 are SGHTA and FQGNSA. This CDR3 has 16 residues. Trimming cost V 5 bases and J 0 bases; bases outside gene matches: 7. CDR3 loop: CASSPQGARSTDTQYF. The CDR3 nucleotides are TGTGCCAGCAGCCCCCAGGGGGCTCGCAGCACAGATACGCAGTATTTT.

This sequence joins TRBV21-1 and TRBJ1-2; TRBD1 is the table's D call and was not checked against the DNA. TRBV21-1 is an annotated pseudogene. CDR3 length: 15 amino acids. CDR3: CASSKSRGPNYGYTF. DNA of the CDR3: TGTGCCAGCAGCAAAAGTAGGGGCCCTAACTATGGCTACACCTTC.

This clone has a single count. V is TRBV19 and J is TRBJ1-6, with D maybe TRBD1 (6 bases). Germline CDR1 and CDR2: LNHDA and SQIVND (reference sequence). V lost 3 bases and J lost 0, with 12 bases in between. The CDR3 is made up of 17 amino acids. The CDR3 region has the DNA TGTGCCAGTAGTATGGGGCAGGGGAGCTCCTATAATTCACCCCTCCACTTT. Translation gives CASSMGQGSSYNSPLHF.

The gene calls are TRBV28 and TRBJ1-2; 9 positions match TRBD1. Unmatched junction bases numbered 6, after V lost 6 bases and J lost 4 bases. Germline-derived CDR1 and CDR2 are MDHEN and SYDVKM. The CDR3 is made up of 14 amino acids. CDR3 protein: CASSRTGVTYGYTF. For the CDR3, the DNA is TGTGCCAGCAGCAGGACAGGGGTCACCTATGGCTACACCTTC.

The rearrangement links TRBV12-5 to TRBJ2-7; D call uncertain. Germline V gene sequence: CDR1 LGHNT, CDR2 FRNRAP. The CDR3 has 11 residues. With 1 base removed from V and 5 bases from J, the gap between germline ends came to 3 bases. As DNA, the CDR3 is TGTGCTAGTGGTTTGGGGGACGAGCAGTACTTC. Translation gives CASGLGDEQYF.

The V and J genes are TRBV9 and TRBJ2-3, with 13 positions matching TRBD2. Germline V gene data show CDR1 as SGDLS and CDR2 as YYNGEE. V lost 4 bases, J lost 3 bases, and 8 bases stayed unmatched. The CDR3 is made up of 17 amino acids. The CDR3 nucleotides read TGTGCCAGCAGCTTACGGACTAGCGGGAGTAATACAGATACGCAGTATTTT. The encoded protein is CASSLRTSGSNTDTQYF.

The chain couples TRBV7-9 to TRBJ2-1, with D maybe TRBD2 (6 bases). Germline loops: CDR1 SEHNR, CDR2 FQNEAQ (reference sequence). This CDR3 comprises 12 residues. V was clipped by 8 bases and J by 9 bases, with 14 bases between them. CDR3 sequence reads: CASRSGGIEQFF. The CDR3 DNA reads as TGTGCCAGCCGGAGTGGGGGGATTGAGCAGTTCTTC.

The chain uses TRBV6-1 and TRBJ2-7, with D perhaps being TRBD1 or TRBD2 (5 bases each). This CDR3 spans 16 amino acids. In germline, CDR1 is MNHNS, CDR2 SASEGT. The V and J ends lost 2 bases and 1 base respectively, with 15 bases between them. The CDR3 DNA reads as TGTGCCAGCAGTGAATGGAGGACACGTATTTCCTACGAGCAGTACTTC. Its translation: CASSEWRTRISYEQYF.

The V gene is TRBV11-3, the J gene TRBJ2-3; 7 positions agree with TRBD2. This CDR3 comprises 15 residues. CDR1 and CDR2 (germline): SGHNT, YENEEA. The V segment lost 2 bases and the J segment 5 bases; nucleotides outside the gene matches: 7. DNA of the CDR3: TGTGCCAGCAGCTTACGCGGGAGAGGGTTAGATACGCAGTATTTT. It specifies CASSLRGRGLDTQYF.

The chain couples TRBV12-3 or TRBV12-4 to TRBJ1-1; no firm D call. V was trimmed by 5 bases and J by 3 bases, leaving 10 bases between them. The CDR3 contains 13 residues. Here the CDR3 reads CASSPDGYTEAFF. The CDR3 region has the DNA TGTGCCAGCAGTCCGGATGGATACACTGAAGCTTTCTTT.

The rearrangement uses TRBV7-2 and TRBJ2-2; maybe TRBD2 (6 bases). Trimming removed 1 base from V and 1 base from J, with 7 bases in between. Germline values: CDR1 SGHTA, CDR2 FQGNSA. CDR3 size: 15 residues. CDR3 DNA: TGTGCCAGCAGCTTAGGACTAGGGAACACCGGGGAGCTGTTTTTT. Translation: CASSLGLGNTGELFF.